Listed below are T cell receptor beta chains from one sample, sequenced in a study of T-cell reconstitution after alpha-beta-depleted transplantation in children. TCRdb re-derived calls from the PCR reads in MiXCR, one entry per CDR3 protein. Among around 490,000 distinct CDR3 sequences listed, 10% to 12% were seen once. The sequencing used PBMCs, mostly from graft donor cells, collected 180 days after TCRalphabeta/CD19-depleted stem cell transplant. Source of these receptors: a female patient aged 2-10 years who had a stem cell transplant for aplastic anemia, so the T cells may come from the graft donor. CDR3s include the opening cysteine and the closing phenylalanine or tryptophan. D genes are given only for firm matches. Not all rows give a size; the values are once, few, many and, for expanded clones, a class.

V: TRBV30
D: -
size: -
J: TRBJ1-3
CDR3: CAWGRTLSGNTIYF
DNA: TGTGCCTGGGGACGGACTCTCTCTGGAAACACCATATATTTT

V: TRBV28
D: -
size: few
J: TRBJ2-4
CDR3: CASSFVANPLAKNIQYF
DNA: TGTGCCAGCAGTTTTGTGGCCAACCCCTTAGCCAAAAACATTCAGTACTTC

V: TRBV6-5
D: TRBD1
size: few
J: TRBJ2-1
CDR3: CASSYAGQGFHEQFF
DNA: TGTGCCAGCAGTTACGCGGGACAGGGTTTTCATGAGCAGTTCTTC

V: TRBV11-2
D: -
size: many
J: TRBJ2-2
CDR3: CASSRTNTGELFF
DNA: TGTGCCAGCAGCCGCACGAACACCGGGGAGCTGTTTTTT

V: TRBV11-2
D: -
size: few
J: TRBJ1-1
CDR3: CASSLRQRALNTEAFF
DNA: TGTGCCAGCAGCCTAAGACAGAGGGCTCTGAACACTGAAGCTTTCTTT

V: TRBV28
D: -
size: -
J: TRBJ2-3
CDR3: CASSSARTGTDTQYF
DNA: TGTGCCAGCAGTTCCGCAAGGACCGGCACAGATACGCAGTATTTT

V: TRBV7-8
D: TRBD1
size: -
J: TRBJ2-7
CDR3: CASSIGTGAYEQYF
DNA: TGTGCCAGCAGCATAGGCACAGGGGCCTACGAGCAGTACTTC

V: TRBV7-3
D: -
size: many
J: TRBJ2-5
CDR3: CASSKYGVPGFQETQYF
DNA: TGTGCCAGCAGCAAATATGGCGTTCCGGGGTTCCAAGAGACCCAGTACTTC

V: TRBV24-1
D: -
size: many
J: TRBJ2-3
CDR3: CATSDRGTDTQYF
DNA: TGTGCCACCAGTGACAGGGGCACAGATACGCAGTATTTT

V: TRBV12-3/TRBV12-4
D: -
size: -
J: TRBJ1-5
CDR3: CASSFRGGVSNQPQHF
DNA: TGTGCCAGCAGTTTTCGTGGCGGAGTTAGCAATCAGCCCCAGCATTTT

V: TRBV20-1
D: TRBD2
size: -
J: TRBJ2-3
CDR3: CSAILSWDGGRRNTQYF
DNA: TGCAGTGCTATATTGTCGTGGGATGGCGGGAGACGAAATACGCAGTATTTT

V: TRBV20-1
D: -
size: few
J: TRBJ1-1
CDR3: CSAHGGVGTEAFF
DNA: TGCAGTGCCCATGGAGGGGTAGGGACTGAAGCTTTCTTT

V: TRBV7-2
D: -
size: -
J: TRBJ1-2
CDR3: CASSYRMDTYGYTF
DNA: TGTGCCAGCAGCTATAGGATGGATACCTATGGCTACACCTTC

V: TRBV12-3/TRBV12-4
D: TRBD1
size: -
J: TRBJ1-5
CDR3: CASSPPGQGVVGNQPQHF
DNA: TGTGCCAGCAGCCCACCGGGACAGGGGGTTGTAGGCAATCAGCCCCAGCATTTT